This TCR beta chain is drawn from a study of regulatory and conventional T cells in RAG deficiency. Study outcomes and limitations: Omenn patients showed >80% Treg-Tconv overlap and shorter CDR3 lengths.

The data were produced by immunoSEQ multiplex PCR, yet TCRdb's version contains in-frame clones alone and is incomplete. The table includes 45,000 or so clones, more than 80% detected once. The CDR3 totals 16 residues. Trimming cost V 6 bases and J 4 bases; bases outside gene matches: 13. CDR1 is MNHEY and CDR2 is SMNVEV in the germline V gene (reference sequence). The sorted conventional CD4+ T cells were CD25-low and CD127-high, with genomic DNA sequenced. With respect to this clone: Its cognate antigen is unknown.

The same specimen was also included in a second study, on regulatory T cells. That report adds: The PCR used 52 TRBV and 13 TRBJ primers.

V and J are TRBV27 and TRBJ1-1, with 8 bases matching TRBD1. Sequencing was carried out using CD4+ effector T cells sorted from blood. The TCR originated in a human donor in good health. This CDR3 reads CASSPRTGTGSTEAFF. CDR3 sequence (DNA): TGTGCCAGCAGCCCTAGGACAGGGACGGGGAGCACTGAAGCTTTCTTT.